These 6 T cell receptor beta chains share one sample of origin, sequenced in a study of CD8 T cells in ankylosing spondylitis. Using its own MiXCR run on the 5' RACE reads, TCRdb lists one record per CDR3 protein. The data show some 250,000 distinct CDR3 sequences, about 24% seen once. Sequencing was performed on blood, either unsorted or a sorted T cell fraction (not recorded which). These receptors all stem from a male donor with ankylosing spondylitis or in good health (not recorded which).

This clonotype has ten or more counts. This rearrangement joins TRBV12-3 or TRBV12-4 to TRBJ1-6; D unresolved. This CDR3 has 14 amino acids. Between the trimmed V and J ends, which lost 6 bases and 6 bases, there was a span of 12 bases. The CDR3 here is CASSQTNPNSPLHF. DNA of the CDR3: TGTGCCAGCAGCCAAACTAATCCTAATTCACCCCTCCACTTT.

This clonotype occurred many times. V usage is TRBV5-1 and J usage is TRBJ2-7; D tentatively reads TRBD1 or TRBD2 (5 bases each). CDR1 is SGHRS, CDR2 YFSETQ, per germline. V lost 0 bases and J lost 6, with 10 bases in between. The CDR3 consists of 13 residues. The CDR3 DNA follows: TGCGCCAGCAGCTTGGGGGGGAAAGGCGAGCAGTACTTC. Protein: CASSLGGKGEQYF.

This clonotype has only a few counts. The CDR3 DNA is TGCAGTGCTAGGTCAGCGGGGGGCCCCGTCCCAGATACGCAGTATTTT. It specifies CSARSAGGPVPDTQYF. The V call is TRBV20-1, the J call TRBJ2-3; TRBD2 aligns across 9 bases. Germline-derived CDR1 and CDR2 are DFQATT and SNEGSKA (reference sequence). The CDR3 loop spans 16 amino acids. J lost 4 bases, V lost 3 bases, and 11 bases had no gene match.

CDR3 in DNA: TGTGCCAGCAGCCCCCGGAGCGGGCCGTACAATGAGCAGTTCTTC. It translates to CASSPRSGPYNEQFF. The chain joins TRBV7-9 to TRBJ2-1; perhaps TRBD2 as D (6 bases). Between the trimmed V and J ends, which lost 5 bases and 4 bases, there was a span of 15 bases. CDR1 is SEHNR, CDR2 FQNEAQ, per germline (reference sequence). This CDR3 spans 15 amino acids.

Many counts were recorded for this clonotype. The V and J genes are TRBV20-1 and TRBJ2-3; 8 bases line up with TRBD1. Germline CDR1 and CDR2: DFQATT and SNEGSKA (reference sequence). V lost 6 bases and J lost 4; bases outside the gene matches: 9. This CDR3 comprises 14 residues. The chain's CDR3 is CSAPGQGGADTQYF. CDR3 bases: TGCAGTGCACCCGGACAGGGAGGTGCAGATACGCAGTATTTT.

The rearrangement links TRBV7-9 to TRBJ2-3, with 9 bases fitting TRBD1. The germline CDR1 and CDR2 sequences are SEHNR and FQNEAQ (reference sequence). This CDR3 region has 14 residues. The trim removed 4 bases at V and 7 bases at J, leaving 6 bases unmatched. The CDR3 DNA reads TGTGCCAGCAGCTACTCGGGGACAGGGCATACGCAGTATTTT. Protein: CASSYSGTGHTQYF.